This T cell receptor beta chain was documented in a study of prognosis after radiotherapy for stage I lung cancer. Study-level points and caveats: Patients given stereotactic body radiation therapy showed fewer unique TCR clones afterward, median around 10,000 versus 6,900.

Two-round multiplex PCR on genomic DNA was the method by which TCR beta CDR3 was amplified. The first round of PCR was done with primers that matched each TRBV and TRBJ gene. TCRdb reanalysed the multiplex PCR reads using MiXCR and keeps one entry per CDR3 protein. Seen here are tens of thousands of distinct CDR3 sequences, around 22% observed once, and the top ten hold less than 30%. The CDR3 spans 17 residues. Looked up from germline, CDR1 is SGHRS and CDR2 is YFSETQ. A word on this clonotype: The antigen is unknown. Just one base apart from a much larger clone, this may be a read error.

Sequenced here: PBMCs, sampled before or after stereotactic body radiation therapy (not recorded which). The sequence was obtained from a donor aged 50 or older with non-small cell lung cancer. The genes are TRBV5-1 and TRBJ2-7, with TRBD1 matching 11 bases. In DNA, the CDR3 is TGCTCCAGCAGCCTGTTGGTTGGGACAGGGGGGGGCTACGAGCAGTACTTC. Translating gives CSSSLLVGTGGGYEQYF.